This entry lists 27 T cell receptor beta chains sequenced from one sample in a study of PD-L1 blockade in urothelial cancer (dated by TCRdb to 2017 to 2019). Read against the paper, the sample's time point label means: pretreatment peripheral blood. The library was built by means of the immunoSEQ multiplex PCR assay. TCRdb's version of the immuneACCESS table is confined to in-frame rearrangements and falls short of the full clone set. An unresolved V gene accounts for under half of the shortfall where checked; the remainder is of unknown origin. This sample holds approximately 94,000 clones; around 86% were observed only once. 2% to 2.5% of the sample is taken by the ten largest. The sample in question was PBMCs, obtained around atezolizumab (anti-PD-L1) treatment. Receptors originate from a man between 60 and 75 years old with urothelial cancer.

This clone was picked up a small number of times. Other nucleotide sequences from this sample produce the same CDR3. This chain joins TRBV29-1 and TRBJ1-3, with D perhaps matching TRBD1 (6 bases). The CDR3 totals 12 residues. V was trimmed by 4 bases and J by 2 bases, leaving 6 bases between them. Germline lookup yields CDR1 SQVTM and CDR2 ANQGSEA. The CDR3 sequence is CSVGTAGNTIYF. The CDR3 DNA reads TGCAGCGTTGGGACAGCTGGAAACACCATATATTTT.

Written as DNA, the CDR3 is TGTGCCAGCAGTGAATCGGGAACTGAAGCTTTCTTT. Residues: CASSESGTEAFF. The rearrangement links TRBV2 to TRBJ1-1; the D is unclear. This CDR3 comprises 12 residues. CDR1 and CDR2 (germline): SNHLY, FYNNEI. V shed 2 bases and J shed 5 bases, with 6 bases lying between them.

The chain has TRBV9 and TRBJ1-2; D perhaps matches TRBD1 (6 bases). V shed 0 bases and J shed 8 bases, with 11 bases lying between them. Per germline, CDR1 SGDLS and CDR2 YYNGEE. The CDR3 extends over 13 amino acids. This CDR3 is CASSVVEGVGYTF. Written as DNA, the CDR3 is TGTGCCAGCAGCGTAGTAGAGGGGGTGGGCTACACCTTC. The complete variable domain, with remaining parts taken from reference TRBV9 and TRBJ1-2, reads DSGVTQTPKHLITATGQRVTLRCSPRSGDLSVYWYQQSLDQGLQFLIQYYNGEERAKGNILERFSAQQFPDLHSELNLSSLELGDSALYFCASSVVEGVGYTFGSGTRLTVV.

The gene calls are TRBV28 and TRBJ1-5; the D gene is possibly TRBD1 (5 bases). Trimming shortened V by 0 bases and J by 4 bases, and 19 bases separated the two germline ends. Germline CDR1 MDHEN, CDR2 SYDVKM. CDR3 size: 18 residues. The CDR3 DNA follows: TGTGCCAGCAGTTTATGGGGTATTGGTGGCAGGGTTAATCAGCCCCAGCATTTT. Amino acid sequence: CASSLWGIGGRVNQPQHF.

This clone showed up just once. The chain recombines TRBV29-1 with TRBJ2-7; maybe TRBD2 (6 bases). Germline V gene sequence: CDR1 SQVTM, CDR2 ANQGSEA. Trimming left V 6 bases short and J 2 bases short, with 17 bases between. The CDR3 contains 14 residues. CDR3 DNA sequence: TGCAGCGTGGGGACTCCCCGGAGTGCCTACGAGCAGTACTTC. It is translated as CSVGTPRSAYEQYF.

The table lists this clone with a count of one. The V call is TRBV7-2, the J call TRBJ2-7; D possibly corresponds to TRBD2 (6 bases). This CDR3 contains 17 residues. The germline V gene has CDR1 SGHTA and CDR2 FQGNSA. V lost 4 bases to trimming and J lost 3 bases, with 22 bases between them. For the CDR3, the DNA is TGTGCCAGCAGCTATGGGGTTCGGCCCCCGGGGGTCTACGAGCAGTACTTC. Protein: CASSYGVRPPGVYEQYF.

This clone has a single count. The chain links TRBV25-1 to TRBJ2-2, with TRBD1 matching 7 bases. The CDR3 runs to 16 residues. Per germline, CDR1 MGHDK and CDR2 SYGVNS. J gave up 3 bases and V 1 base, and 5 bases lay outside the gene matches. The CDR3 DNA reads TGTGCCAGCAGTGAATTAGGGGACAGCTACACCGGGGAGCTGTTTTTT. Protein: CASSELGDSYTGELFF.

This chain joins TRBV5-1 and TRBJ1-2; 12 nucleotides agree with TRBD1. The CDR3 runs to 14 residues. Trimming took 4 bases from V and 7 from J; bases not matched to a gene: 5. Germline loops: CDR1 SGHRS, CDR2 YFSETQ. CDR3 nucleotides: TGCGCCAGCAGCCCCGGGACAGGGGGCGTTGGCTACACCTTC. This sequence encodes CASSPGTGGVGYTF.

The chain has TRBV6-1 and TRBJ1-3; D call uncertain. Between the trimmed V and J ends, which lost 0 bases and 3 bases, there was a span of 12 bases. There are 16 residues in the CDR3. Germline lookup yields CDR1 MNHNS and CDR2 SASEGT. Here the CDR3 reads CASSEAQAGGGNTIYF. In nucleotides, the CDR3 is TGTGCCAGCAGTGAAGCGCAGGCAGGTGGTGGAAACACCATATATTTT.

As DNA, the CDR3 is TGTGCCAGCAGTATAAATCAGATAACCGGGGAGCTGTTTTTT. This codes for CASSINQITGELFF. The J gene is TRBJ2-2, the V gene TRBV27, with unresolved D. Germline V gene lookup returns CDR1 MNHEY and CDR2 SMNVEV (reference sequence). V lost 5 bases, J lost 5 bases, and 12 bases lay in between. There are 14 residues in the CDR3.

The CDR3 sequence is CASSSQGAPGLRELFF. CDR3 sequence (DNA): TGTGCCAGCAGCTCCCAAGGTGCTCCGGGACTAAGGGAGCTGTTTTTT. V gene TRBV7-3 combines with J gene TRBJ2-2, with TRBD2 matching over 7 bases. Trimming at V came to 4 bases and at J to 9 bases, leaving 14 bases not matched to a gene. The CDR3 runs to 16 residues. Germline V gene lookup returns CDR1 SGHTA and CDR2 FQGTGA.

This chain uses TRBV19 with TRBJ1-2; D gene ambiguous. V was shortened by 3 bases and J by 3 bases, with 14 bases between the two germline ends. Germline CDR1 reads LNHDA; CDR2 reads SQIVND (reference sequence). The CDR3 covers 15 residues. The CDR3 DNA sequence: TGTGCCAGTAGTATCCTTTTGGGCTCTGACTATGGCTACACCTTC. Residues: CASSILLGSDYGYTF.

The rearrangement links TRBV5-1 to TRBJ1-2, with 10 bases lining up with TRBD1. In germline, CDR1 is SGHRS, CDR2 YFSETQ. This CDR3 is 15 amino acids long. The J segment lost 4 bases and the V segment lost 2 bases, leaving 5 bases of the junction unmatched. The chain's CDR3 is CASSFGTGDVYGYTF. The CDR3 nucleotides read TGCGCCAGCAGCTTTGGGACAGGGGACGTCTATGGCTACACCTTC.

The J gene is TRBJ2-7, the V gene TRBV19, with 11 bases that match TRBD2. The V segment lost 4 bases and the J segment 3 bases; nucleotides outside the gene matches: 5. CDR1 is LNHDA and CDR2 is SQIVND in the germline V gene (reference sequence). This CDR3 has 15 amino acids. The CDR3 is CASSSLGTSGYEQYF. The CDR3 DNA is TGTGCCAGTAGTAGTCTCGGGACTAGCGGCTACGAGCAGTACTTC.

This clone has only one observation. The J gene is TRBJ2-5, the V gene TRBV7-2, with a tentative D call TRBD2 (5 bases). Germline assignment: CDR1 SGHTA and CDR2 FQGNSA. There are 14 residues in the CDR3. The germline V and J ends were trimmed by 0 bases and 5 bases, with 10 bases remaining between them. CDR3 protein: CASSLAAATETQYF. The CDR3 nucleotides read TGTGCCAGCAGCTTAGCAGCGGCCACCGAGACCCAGTACTTC.

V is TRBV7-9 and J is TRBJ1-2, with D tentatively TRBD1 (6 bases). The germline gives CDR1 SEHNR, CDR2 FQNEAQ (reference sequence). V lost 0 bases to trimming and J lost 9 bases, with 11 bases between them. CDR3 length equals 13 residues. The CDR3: CASSLAGGSRYTF. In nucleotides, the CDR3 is TGTGCCAGCAGCTTAGCAGGGGGAAGCCGCTACACCTTC.

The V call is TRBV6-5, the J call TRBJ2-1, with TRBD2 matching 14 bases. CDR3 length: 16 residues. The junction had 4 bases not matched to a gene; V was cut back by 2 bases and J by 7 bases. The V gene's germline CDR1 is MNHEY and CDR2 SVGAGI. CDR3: CASSYLTSGRGNEQFF. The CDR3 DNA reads TGTGCCAGCAGTTACCTGACTAGCGGGAGGGGAAATGAGCAGTTCTTC.

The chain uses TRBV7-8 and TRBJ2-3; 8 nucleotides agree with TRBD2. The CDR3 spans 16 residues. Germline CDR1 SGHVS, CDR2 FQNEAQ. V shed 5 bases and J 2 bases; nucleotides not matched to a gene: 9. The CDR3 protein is CASSPGAGGPTDTQYF. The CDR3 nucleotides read TGTGCCAGCAGCCCGGGGGCGGGAGGACCCACAGATACGCAGTATTTT. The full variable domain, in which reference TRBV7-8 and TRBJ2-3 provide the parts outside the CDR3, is GAGVSQSPRYKVAKRGQDVALRCDPISGHVSLFWYQQALGQGPEFLTYFQNEAQLDKSGLPSDRFFAERPEGSVSTLKIQRTQQEDSAVYLCASSPGAGGPTDTQYFGPGTRLTVL.

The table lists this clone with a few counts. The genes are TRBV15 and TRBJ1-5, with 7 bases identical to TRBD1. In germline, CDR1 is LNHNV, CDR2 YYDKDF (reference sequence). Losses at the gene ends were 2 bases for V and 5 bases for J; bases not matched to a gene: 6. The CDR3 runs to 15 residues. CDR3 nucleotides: TGTGCCACCAGCAGATACAGGGGTGAGGATCAGCCCCAGCATTTT. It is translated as CATSRYRGEDQPQHF.

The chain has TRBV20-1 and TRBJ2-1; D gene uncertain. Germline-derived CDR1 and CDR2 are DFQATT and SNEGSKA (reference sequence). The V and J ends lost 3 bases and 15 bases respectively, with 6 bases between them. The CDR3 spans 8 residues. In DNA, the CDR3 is TGCAGTGCTAGTCTTATGTTCTTC. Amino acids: CSASLMFF.

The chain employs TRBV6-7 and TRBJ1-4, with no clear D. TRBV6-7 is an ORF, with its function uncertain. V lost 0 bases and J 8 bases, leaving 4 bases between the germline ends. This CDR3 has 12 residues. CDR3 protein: CASSYSREKLFF. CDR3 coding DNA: TGTGCCAGCAGTTACTCGCGGGAAAAACTGTTTTTT.

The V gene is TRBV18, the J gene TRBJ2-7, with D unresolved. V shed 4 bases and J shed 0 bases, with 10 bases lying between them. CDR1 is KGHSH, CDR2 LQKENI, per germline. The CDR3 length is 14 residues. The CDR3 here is CASSRDSISYEQYF. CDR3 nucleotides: TGTGCCAGCTCACGCGATTCTATCTCCTACGAGCAGTACTTC.

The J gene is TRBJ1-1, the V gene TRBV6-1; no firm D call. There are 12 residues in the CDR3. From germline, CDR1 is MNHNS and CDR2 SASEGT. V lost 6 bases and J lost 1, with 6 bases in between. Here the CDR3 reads CASRDWNTEAFF. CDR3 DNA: TGTGCCAGCAGAGACTGGAACACTGAAGCTTTCTTT.

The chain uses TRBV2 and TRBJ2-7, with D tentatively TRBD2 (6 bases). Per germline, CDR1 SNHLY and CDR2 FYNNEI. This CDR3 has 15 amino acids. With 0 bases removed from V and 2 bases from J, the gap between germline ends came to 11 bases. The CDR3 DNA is TGTGCCAGCAGTGAAGCAGGGACTCCTACCTACGAGCAGTACTTC. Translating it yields CASSEAGTPTYEQYF.

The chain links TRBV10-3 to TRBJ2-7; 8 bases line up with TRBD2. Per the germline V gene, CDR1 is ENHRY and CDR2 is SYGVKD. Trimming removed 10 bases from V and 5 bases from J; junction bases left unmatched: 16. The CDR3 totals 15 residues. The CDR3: CATRPGTGGADEQYF. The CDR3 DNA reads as TGTGCCACCCGGCCCGGGACCGGGGGGGCCGACGAGCAGTACTTC.

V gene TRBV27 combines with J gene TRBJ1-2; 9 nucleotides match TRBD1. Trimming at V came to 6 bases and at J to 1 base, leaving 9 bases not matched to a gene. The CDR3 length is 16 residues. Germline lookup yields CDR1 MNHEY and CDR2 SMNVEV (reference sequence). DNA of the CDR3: TGTGCCAGCAGCTCCGGGACAGGGAGTTTTAACTATGGCTACACCTTC. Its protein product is CASSSGTGSFNYGYTF.

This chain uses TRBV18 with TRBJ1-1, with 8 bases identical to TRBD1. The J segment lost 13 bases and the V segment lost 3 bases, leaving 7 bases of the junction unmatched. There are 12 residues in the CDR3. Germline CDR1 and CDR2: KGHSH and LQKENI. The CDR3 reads CASSPDRAYGFF. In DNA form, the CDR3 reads TGTGCCAGCTCACCGGACAGGGCCTACGGTTTCTTT.